This T cell receptor (beta chain) was sequenced during a study of shared clonotypes between healthy human individuals. Findings of the study overall: Sampling covered blood only; tissue repertoires likely differ.

When replicate PCRs were run on sorted subsets, they used about 220 ng DNA, tens of thousands of T cell genomes. The table came from immunoSEQ multiplex PCR; TCRdb's copy has only in-frame clones and leaves some out. The sample consists of roughly 2.2 million clones, more than 80% of them appearing once. This clone came up once. The antigen remains undetermined. Donors were healthy HIV-negative adults without recent acute infections or vaccinations. Donors were Caucasian adults residing in Nashville, Tennessee, USA. The CDR3 consists of 16 residues. Germline lookup yields CDR1 SGHRS and CDR2 YFSETQ. V was cut by 4 bases and J by 8 bases, with 22 bases left in between.

This chain joins TRBV5-1 and TRBJ2-1, with D maybe TRBD1 (6 bases). The receptor was derived from a young man in good health. Some clones in this sample may be carry-over from other donors' samples. The sample taken for sequencing was naive CD4+ T cells from PBMCs. Described subset: CD45RA+ positively selected. CDR3 nucleotide sequence: TGCGCCAGCAGCCTTCCACAGGGTCTGCCAGGGGATGAGCAGTTCTTC. Translation gives CASSLPQGLPGDEQFF. The entire variable domain, with the rest obtained from reference TRBV5-1 and TRBJ2-1, is as follows: KAGVTQTPRYLIKTRGQQVTLSCSPISGHRSVSWYQQTPGQGLQFLFEYFSETQRNKGNFPGRFSGRQFSNSRSEMNVSTLELGDSALYLCASSLPQGLPGDEQFFGPGTRLTVL.